The 27 T cell receptor beta chains in this list originate from one sample, sequenced in a study of blood T cells in healthy people across ages. It was with a sample-barcoded 5' primer and a J-beta primer mix that a second PCR of roughly 7 to 12 cycles was run. TCRdb ran MiXCR on the 5' RACE reads and lists one entry per CDR3 protein. The data show some 670,000 distinct CDR3 sequences, around 50% seen once. The sequencing input was blood. The receptor source for this set is an elderly woman in good health.

Worth noting for this clonotype: This may be a read error: a much more frequent sequence differs by one nucleotide. This chain connects TRBV15 to TRBJ2-1; D is undetermined. The J call is uncertain, as TRBJ2-7 better fits the DNA end. There are 16 residues in the CDR3. Germline V lookup: CDR1 LNHNV, CDR2 YYDKDF (reference sequence). CDR3 sequence: CATRAIGVTSYNEQYF. In nucleotides, the CDR3 is TGTGCCACCAGGGCAATTGGGGTAACGTCCTACAATGAGCAGTACTTC.

Of note for this clonotype: A much larger clone sits a single nucleotide away, making a read error possible. This chain joins TRBV9 and TRBJ2-1, with a tentative D call TRBD2 (5 bases). The germline gives CDR1 SGDLS, CDR2 YYNGEE. The CDR3 totals 13 residues. For the CDR3, the DNA is TGTGCCAGCATGGGCGGGCGAAACAAGGAGCAGTTCTTC. It codes for CASMGGRNKEQFF.

This clonotype was counted at least ten times. A single base separates this from a much larger clone, so it may be a read error. The chain joins TRBV6-6 to TRBJ2-1; D tentatively reads TRBD1 or TRBD2 (5 bases each). The DNA matches TRBJ2-7 better at its end, which makes the J call doubtful. This CDR3 is built from 14 residues. Germline values: CDR1 MNHNY, CDR2 SVGAGI (reference sequence). CDR3 sequence reads: CASSYGGTYNEQYF. The CDR3 DNA reads as TGTGCCAGCAGTTATGGGGGAACCTACAATGAGCAGTACTTC.

The chain is built from TRBV9 and TRBJ1-2; D gene uncertain. Deletions cut 3 bases from V and 2 bases from J, with 11 bases between. CDR3 length: 14 residues. Per the germline V gene, CDR1 is SGDLS and CDR2 is YYNGEE. The CDR3 region has the DNA TGTGCCAGCAGCGCAGCCATTGGAAACTATGGCTACACCTTC. Translating it yields CASSAAIGNYGYTF. The whole variable domain, filled in from reference TRBV9 and TRBJ1-2, reads DSGVTQTPKHLITATGQRVTLRCSPRSGDLSVYWYQQSLDQGLQFLIQYYNGEERAKGNILERFSAQQFPDLHSELNLSSLELGDSALYFCASSAAIGNYGYTFGSGTRLTVV.

This clonotype was observed a few times. The V gene is TRBV7-2, the J gene TRBJ2-3; no clear D gene. Germline values: CDR1 SGHTA, CDR2 FQGNSA. Trimming removed 5 bases at V and 2 bases at J, with 5 bases between. The CDR3 is made up of 12 amino acids. CDR3 nucleotides: TGTGCCAGCAGCGCTATCACAGATACGCAGTATTTT. Protein product: CASSAITDTQYF.

This chain connects TRBV6-5 to TRBJ2-5, with no clear D. V was pared by 0 bases and J by 4 bases, with 15 bases between. The CDR3 is 16 amino acids. Germline CDR1 is MNHEY and CDR2 is SVGAGI. CDR3 amino acids: CASSYSLTSGPETQYF. The CDR3 nucleotides are TGTGCCAGCAGTTACTCGTTGACTTCGGGCCCAGAGACCCAGTACTTC.

The rearrangement uses TRBV2 and TRBJ1-6, with 8 positions matching TRBD1. V lost 5 bases to trimming and J lost 8 bases; unmatched junction nucleotides: 5. This CDR3 is built from 14 residues. CDR1 and CDR2 (germline): SNHLY, FYNNEI. CDR3: CASSTTTGDSPLHF. In nucleotides, the CDR3 is TGTGCCAGCAGTACTACGACAGGGGATTCACCCCTCCACTTT.

The V and J genes are TRBV15 and TRBJ2-3; D is unresolved. This CDR3 region has 14 residues. V was shortened by 0 bases and J by 5 bases, with 9 bases between the two germline ends. Germline CDR1 is LNHNV and CDR2 is YYDKDF (reference sequence). CDR3 DNA: TGTGCCACCAGCAGAGATTCAGGTAGAGATACGCAGTATTTT. Its translation: CATSRDSGRDTQYF.

About this clonotype itself: Compared with germline, one end of the junction differs, possibly owing to a read error. V usage is TRBV7-6 and J usage is TRBJ2-5, with TRBD1 matching over 8 bases. Germline V gene sequence: CDR1 SGHVS, CDR2 FNYEAQ. The CDR3 covers 16 residues. CDR3 sequence reads: CAGSISRTGQQETQYF. CDR3 DNA: TGTGCCGGCAGCATTTCCAGGACAGGGCAGCAAGAGACCCAGTACTTC.

This clonotype was recorded at least ten times. The gene calls are TRBV3-1 and TRBJ2-7; TRBD2 matches at 7 bases. Germline CDR1 and CDR2: LGHDT and YNNKEL (reference sequence). The CDR3 length is 14 residues. Trimming took 4 bases from V and 12 from J; bases not matched to a gene: 15. The chain's CDR3 is CASSLFRDYSTWYF. The CDR3 nucleotides read TGTGCCAGCAGCCTTTTCCGGGACTACTCTACGTGGTACTTC.

Notes on this clonotype: A much larger clone sits a single nucleotide away, making a read error possible. The chain joins TRBV14 to TRBJ2-1; D unresolved. The ends were cut back, 2 bases at V and 13 bases at J, with 15 bases in the middle. Per the germline V gene, CDR1 is SGHDN and CDR2 is FVKESK. This CDR3 is built from 13 residues. Here the CDR3 reads CASSQSRRAYQFF. CDR3 bases: TGTGCCAGCAGCCAAAGCCGCCGGGCCTACCAGTTCTTC.

This clonotype has a count of ten or more. This chain uses TRBV3-1 with TRBJ2-3; 7 bases match TRBD1. The ends lost 3 bases at V and 8 bases at J; junction bases unmatched: 2. This CDR3 has 12 residues. Germline-derived CDR1 and CDR2 are LGHDT and YNNKEL (reference sequence). DNA for the CDR3: TGTGCCAGCAGCCAGGCAGGGGGTACGCAGTATTTT. Protein sequence: CASSQAGGTQYF.

This clonotype came up many times. This chain connects TRBV12-3 or TRBV12-4 to TRBJ1-1; 11 nucleotides line up with TRBD1. V lost 3 bases to trimming and J lost 5 bases; unmatched junction nucleotides: 8. The CDR3 length is 16 residues. CDR3 bases: TGTGCCAGCAGTTTGAGGGGACAGGGGGTACGGACTGAAGCTTTCTTT. Protein product: CASSLRGQGVRTEAFF.

The chain recombines TRBV7-3 with TRBJ1-4; tentative D call: TRBD1 (6 bases). The CDR3 runs 16 residues. Germline V gene data show CDR1 as SGHTA and CDR2 as FQGTGA. Between the trimmed V and J ends, which lost 1 base and 6 bases, there was a span of 15 bases. CDR3 loop: CASSLNGVGGDEKLFF. CDR3 DNA sequence: TGTGCCAGCAGCTTAAATGGGGTAGGGGGGGATGAAAAACTGTTTTTT.

This clonotype occurred many times. The chain joins TRBV27 to TRBJ1-6; possible D gene TRBD1, 6 bases. Trimming removed 4 bases at V and 0 bases at J, with 10 bases between. The CDR3 spans 16 residues. Germline V gene lookup returns CDR1 MNHEY and CDR2 SMNVEV (reference sequence). In DNA form, the CDR3 reads TGTGCCAGCAGTTCCAGGGGCAGCTCCTATAATTCACCCCTCCACTTT. Protein sequence: CASSSRGSSYNSPLHF.

This chain joins TRBV7-9 and TRBJ2-5, with 8 positions matching TRBD1. The germline V gene encodes CDR1 SEHNR and CDR2 FQNEAQ (reference sequence). The CDR3 loop spans 14 amino acids. Germline trimming cut 6 bases from V and 1 base from J; bases unmatched to any gene: 4. For the CDR3, the DNA is TGTGCCAGCAGACGCACAGGGGGCCAAGAGACCCAGTACTTC. The encoded protein is CASRRTGGQETQYF.

The genes are TRBV25-1 and TRBJ1-1; D gene unclear. Trimming left V 3 bases short and J 10 bases short, with 12 bases between. The CDR3 contains 12 residues. Germline CDR1 reads MGHDK; CDR2 reads SYGVNS. The CDR3 region has the DNA TGTGCCAGCAGTGAGCAGAGAACGGGAGCTTTCTTT. Translation: CASSEQRTGAFF. The full variable domain, with the rest looked up from reference TRBV25-1 and TRBJ1-1, is EADIYQTPRYLVIGTGKKITLECSQTMGHDKMYWYQQDPGMELHLIHYSYGVNSTEKGDLSSESTVSRIRTEHFPLTLESARPSHTSQYLCASSEQRTGAFFGQGTRLTVV.

V usage is TRBV6-5 and J usage is TRBJ1-1, with a possible D match to TRBD1 (5 bases). This CDR3 is built from 15 residues. Germline V gives CDR1 MNHEY, CDR2 SVGAGI. V was pared by 4 bases and J by 3 bases, with 15 bases between. The CDR3 protein is CASSSAGIEDTEAFF. The CDR3 DNA is TGTGCCAGCAGTTCGGCAGGGATTGAGGACACTGAAGCTTTCTTT.

The chain couples TRBV4-3 to TRBJ2-7; unclear D gene. Trimming shortened V by 0 bases and J by 3 bases, and 15 bases separated the two germline ends. CDR1 and CDR2 (germline): LGHNA, YSLEER. There are 16 residues in the CDR3. CDR3 region: CASSQDQDLLGYEQYF. The CDR3 DNA reads as TGCGCCAGCAGCCAAGATCAGGATTTGTTGGGCTACGAGCAGTACTTC.

The chain combines TRBV4-3 with TRBJ2-3; 8 bases map to TRBD2. CDR1 is LGHNA and CDR2 is YSLEER in the germline V gene. V shed 0 bases and J 5 bases; nucleotides not matched to a gene: 16. The CDR3 runs to 19 residues. CDR3 in DNA: TGCGCCAGCAGCCAAGATTCCATTTCGGGGGGGACAACTCTAGATACGCAGTATTTT. Its protein is CASSQDSISGGTTLDTQYF.

CDR3 DNA: TGCGCCAGCAGCCCTTCCAGGGGCGCAACTAACTATGGCTACACCTTC. This gives the protein CASSPSRGATNYGYTF. J is TRBJ1-2 and V is TRBV5-1, with D tentatively TRBD1 (6 bases). CDR1 is SGHRS, CDR2 YFSETQ, per germline. The V end was cut by 4 bases, the J end by 0 bases, with 16 bases between. The CDR3 runs 16 residues.

This chain joins TRBV20-1 and TRBJ1-5; no reliable D call. CDR1 and CDR2 (germline): DFQATT, SNEGSKA (reference sequence). V lost 4 bases and J lost 2, with 15 bases in between. This CDR3 is built from 15 residues. The CDR3: CSATSFPNGNQPQHF. As DNA, the CDR3 is TGCAGTGCTACATCATTCCCGAATGGCAATCAGCCCCAGCATTTT.

This clonotype was detected many times. The V gene is TRBV4-1, the J gene TRBJ2-3; tentative D call: TRBD1 (5 bases). Trimming cost V 1 base and J 0 bases, with 17 bases left between them. This CDR3 spans 18 amino acids. The V gene's germline CDR1 is MGHRA and CDR2 YSYEKL. CDR3 DNA: TGCGCCAGCAGCCAAGGAGAGGCGACAGCCACTAGCACAGATACGCAGTATTTT. Its translation is CASSQGEATATSTDTQYF.

A remark on this clonotype: This may stem from a read error, because a much larger clone lies one nucleotide away. The CDR3 ends on some other residue instead of the conserved phenylalanine or tryptophan, so this is likely a read error. This rearrangement joins TRBV5-1 to TRBJ2-5; no definite D call. The CDR3 totals 11 residues. Germline V lookup: CDR1 SGHRS, CDR2 YFSETQ. The V end lost 3 bases, the J end lost 4 bases, and 4 bases lay between the germline ends. The chain's CDR3 is CASSSVETQYI. The CDR3 bases are TGCGCCAGCAGCTCGGTAGAGACCCAGTACATC.

In this sample, this clonotype turned up many times. The V gene is TRBV29-1, the J gene TRBJ2-3, with 7 bases that match TRBD2. The V segment lost 2 bases and the J segment 4 bases; nucleotides outside the gene matches: 9. Looked up from germline, CDR1 is SQVTM and CDR2 is ANQGSEA. The CDR3 is 15 amino acids. DNA for the CDR3: TGCAGCGTTGAAATAGGGAGGGGTATTGCAGATACGCAGTATTTT. It codes for CSVEIGRGIADTQYF.

This clonotype has a handful of counts. The CDR3 spells CASSPTGGTYNEQYF. In nucleotides, the CDR3 is TGTGCCAGCTCACCAACAGGGGGGACCTACAATGAGCAGTACTTC. V usage is TRBV18 and J usage is TRBJ2-1; TRBD1 aligns across 8 bases. TRBJ2-7 matches the DNA end more closely, so the J call is doubtful. This CDR3 is 15 amino acids long. Germline V gene data show CDR1 as KGHSH and CDR2 as LQKENI.

V is TRBV27 and J is TRBJ2-3; D ambiguous. Germline assignment: CDR1 MNHEY and CDR2 SMNVEV (reference sequence). The CDR3 covers 13 residues. The V end was cut by 1 base, the J end by 6 bases, with 8 bases between. CDR3 protein: CASSLLGSDTQYF. CDR3 DNA sequence: TGTGCCAGCAGTTTATTGGGGTCGGATACGCAGTATTTT.